This T cell receptor beta chain was obtained from a study of blood T cell repertoires in COVID-19. Study-wide background: From the United States, Italy and Spain came samples of acute and convalescent COVID-19.

Study processing details: Amplified reference gene primers provided the basis for estimating nucleated cell counts. Only in-frame clones appear in the TCRdb table, and some are missing; sequencing was by immunoSEQ multiplex PCR. V, J and clone size were drawn from that table, and D and trimming were deduced from the DNA. The sample has 200,000 or so clones, around 82% seen once; the top ten hold approximately 7.9%. There are 19 residues in the CDR3. With 4 bases clipped from V and 5 bases from J, the junction kept 18 bases outside the gene matches. Germline CDR1 KGHSH, CDR2 LQKENI. The chain uses TRBV18 and TRBJ2-2; 8 bases match TRBD1. The TCR sequence derives from a man between 40 and 49 years old who had recovered from COVID-19. The source material was PBMCs or T cells enriched from blood (not recorded which). CDR3 protein: CASSREYPGQALGTGELFF. The CDR3 nucleotides read TGTGCCAGCTCACGAGAATATCCGGGACAGGCCCTAGGAACCGGGGAGCTGTTTTTT. Using reference TRBV18 and TRBJ2-2 for the parts outside the CDR3, the full variable domain is NAGVMQNPRHLVRRRGQEARLRCSPMKGHSHVYWYRQLPEEGLKFMVYLQKENIIDESGMPKERFSAEFPKEGPSILRIQQVVRGDSAAYFCASSREYPGQALGTGELFFGEGSRLTVL.